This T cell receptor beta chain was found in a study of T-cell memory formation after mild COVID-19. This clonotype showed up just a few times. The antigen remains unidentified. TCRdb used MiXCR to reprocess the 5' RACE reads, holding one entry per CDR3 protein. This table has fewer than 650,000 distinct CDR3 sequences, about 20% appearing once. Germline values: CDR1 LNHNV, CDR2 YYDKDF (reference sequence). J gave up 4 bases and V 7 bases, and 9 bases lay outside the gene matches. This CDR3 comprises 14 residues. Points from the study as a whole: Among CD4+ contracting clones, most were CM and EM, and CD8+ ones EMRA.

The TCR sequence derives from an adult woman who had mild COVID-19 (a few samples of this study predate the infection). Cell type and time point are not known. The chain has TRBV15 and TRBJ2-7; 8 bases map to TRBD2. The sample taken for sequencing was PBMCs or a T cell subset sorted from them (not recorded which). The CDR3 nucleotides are TGTGCCACCAAGGCCCGCGGGGGGCAATACGAGCAGTACTTC. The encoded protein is CATKARGGQYEQYF.